Sequencing of this TCR beta chain was carried out in a study of blood T cell repertoires in COVID-19. About the study: Samples representing acute and convalescent COVID-19 were sourced from the United States, Italy and Spain. Sample material is recorded as cDNA or gDNA derived from T cells, B-cell-depleted T cells, or PBMCs.

This clone was found once. V was clipped by 4 bases and J by 4 bases, with 7 bases between them. The CDR3 loop spans 12 amino acids. CDR1 is MNHEY, CDR2 SVGAGI, per germline. The authors' processing: Researchers report that nucleated cell counts were estimated from reference gene primer amplification. Using immunoSEQ multiplex PCR, the repertoire was profiled, and TCRdb retains in-frame clones only, with some absent. The DNA gave D and trimming, while V, J and clone size come from that table. The data show 150,000 to 200,000 clones, roughly 81% seen once. Seattle's enrolled individuals joined amid active infection and were then monitored longitudinally.

The clonotype originates from a woman aged 80 or older with COVID-19, enrolled during active disease. The gene calls are TRBV6-5 and TRBJ1-2, with D possibly matching TRBD1 (5 bases). Material: peripheral blood. The CDR3 spells CASSSGFYGYTF. The DNA of the CDR3 is TGTGCCAGCAGTTCAGGGTTCTATGGCTACACCTTC.